The rows below give T cell receptor beta chains drawn from one sample of a study of shared clonotypes between healthy human individuals. Produced via immunoSEQ multiplex PCR; TCRdb's table is partial and in-frame only. The repertoire holds over 950,000 clones, with approximately 80% as singletons. Sequenced material: memory CD4+ T cells from PBMCs. The receptors stem from a young man in good health. Some clones in this sample may be carry-over from other donors' samples. Both conserved end residues are part of each CDR3. Each record gives: V gene, J gene, D gene, clone size, CDR3 DNA, CDR3 protein. D genes are given only for firm matches. Clone size, where shown, is once, few, many, or a class for clones that have expanded.

v_gene: TRBV6-5; j_gene: TRBJ2-7; d_gene: NA; abundance: NA; CDR3nt: TGTGCCAGCAGTTACTCCCTAGGGTCGGGTGAGCAGTACTTC; CDR3aa: CASSYSLGSGEQYF
v_gene: TRBV19; j_gene: TRBJ2-1; d_gene: TRBD2; abundance: NA; CDR3nt: TGTGCCAGTAGTCAAACTAGCGAGGATGAGCAGTTCTTC; CDR3aa: CASSQTSEDEQFF
v_gene: TRBV18; j_gene: TRBJ2-2; d_gene: NA; abundance: NA; CDR3nt: TGTGCCAGCTCAACCTTGTTCCCCGGGGAGCTGTTTTTT; CDR3aa: CASSTLFPGELFF
v_gene: TRBV2; j_gene: TRBJ2-4; d_gene: TRBD2; abundance: NA; CDR3nt: TGTGCCAGCAGTGTTCCGGGGACTACCAAAAACATTCAGTACTTC; CDR3aa: CASSVPGTTKNIQYF
v_gene: TRBV6-1; j_gene: TRBJ2-7; d_gene: NA; abundance: NA; CDR3nt: TGTGCCAGGAGTGAAACAGGGAAAAGCGAGCAGTACTTC; CDR3aa: CARSETGKSEQYF
v_gene: TRBV6-1; j_gene: TRBJ2-7; d_gene: NA; abundance: NA; CDR3nt: TGTGCCAGCAGTCCCCGGGTAGGGGCCTACGAGCAGTACTTC; CDR3aa: CASSPRVGAYEQYF
v_gene: TRBV5-1; j_gene: TRBJ2-7; d_gene: NA; abundance: NA; CDR3nt: TGCGCCAGCAGCTTGTTGGGGTACGAGCAGTACTTC; CDR3aa: CASSLLGYEQYF
v_gene: TRBV18; j_gene: TRBJ1-1; d_gene: NA; abundance: NA; CDR3nt: TGTGCCAGCTCACCAGCCGGGGGTAACACTGAAGCTTTCTTT; CDR3aa: CASSPAGGNTEAFF
v_gene: TRBV28; j_gene: TRBJ2-7; d_gene: NA; abundance: few; CDR3nt: TGTGCCAGCAGTTCTCTGAGCTCCTACGAGCAGTACTTC; CDR3aa: CASSSLSSYEQYF
v_gene: TRBV7-8; j_gene: TRBJ2-4; d_gene: NA; abundance: NA; CDR3nt: TGTGCCAGCAGCTCGACGCGGGGACTGAAAAACATTCAGTACTTC; CDR3aa: CASSSTRGLKNIQYF
v_gene: TRBV19; j_gene: TRBJ2-2; d_gene: NA; abundance: few; CDR3nt: TGTGCCAGTAGTTCCCTGACAGGGAACACCGGGGAGCTGTTTTTT; CDR3aa: CASSSLTGNTGELFF
v_gene: TRBV7-2; j_gene: TRBJ1-1; d_gene: NA; abundance: NA; CDR3nt: TGTGCCAGCAGCTTCCAGACAGGTAACACTGAAGCTTTCTTT; CDR3aa: CASSFQTGNTEAFF
v_gene: TRBV6-6; j_gene: TRBJ1-2; d_gene: TRBD1; abundance: NA; CDR3nt: TGTGCCAGCGGGACAGGGGCCCAAGGCTACACCTTC; CDR3aa: CASGTGAQGYTF
v_gene: TRBV5-1; j_gene: TRBJ2-7; d_gene: TRBD2; abundance: NA; CDR3nt: TGCGCCAGCAGCCCCGTGGCGGGGGATCCCAGCGAGCAGTACTTC; CDR3aa: CASSPVAGDPSEQYF
v_gene: TRBV6-5; j_gene: TRBJ1-3; d_gene: NA; abundance: NA; CDR3nt: TGTGCCAGCACCAAAGGGACACTCGGAAACACCATATATTTT; CDR3aa: CASTKGTLGNTIYF
v_gene: TRBV7-9; j_gene: TRBJ1-1; d_gene: NA; abundance: NA; CDR3nt: TGTGCCAGCAGCTTATTGGGTGGAGAAGGGATGAACACTGAAGCTTTCTTT; CDR3aa: CASSLLGGEGMNTEAFF
v_gene: TRBV7-2; j_gene: TRBJ2-3; d_gene: NA; abundance: NA; CDR3nt: TGTGCCAGCAGCTCCTACGGACAGCGCACAGATACGCAGTATTTT; CDR3aa: CASSSYGQRTDTQYF
v_gene: TRBV9; j_gene: TRBJ2-2; d_gene: TRBD2; abundance: NA; CDR3nt: TGTGCCAGCAGCCTCCCAGCGGGACTTAACACCGGGGAGCTGTTTTTT; CDR3aa: CASSLPAGLNTGELFF
v_gene: TRBV28; j_gene: TRBJ1-4; d_gene: NA; abundance: NA; CDR3nt: TGTGCCAGCAGTTCTAGCAGTCAAAAACTGTTTTTT; CDR3aa: CASSSSSQKLFF
v_gene: TRBV7-3; j_gene: TRBJ2-7; d_gene: NA; abundance: NA; CDR3nt: TGTGCCAGCAGCTTAAGCGCGAGCTCCTACGAGCAGTACTTC; CDR3aa: CASSLSASSYEQYF
v_gene: TRBV6-1; j_gene: TRBJ1-5; d_gene: TRBD1; abundance: NA; CDR3nt: TGTGCCAGCAAGCAGGGGGGCGACCTCAATCAGCCCCAGCATTTT; CDR3aa: CASKQGGDLNQPQHF
v_gene: TRBV5-6; j_gene: TRBJ2-1; d_gene: NA; abundance: NA; CDR3nt: TGTGCCAGCACTGCCGGAGGGGTGGAGTTCTTC; CDR3aa: CASTAGGVEFF
v_gene: TRBV27; j_gene: TRBJ1-5; d_gene: NA; abundance: NA; CDR3nt: TGTGCCAGCAGTTTATCGTGGGGTTCAGGTCAGCCCCAGCATTTT; CDR3aa: CASSLSWGSGQPQHF
v_gene: TRBV4-2; j_gene: TRBJ2-2; d_gene: NA; abundance: NA; CDR3nt: TGTGCCAGCAGCCAAGATTCCGGTAACACCGGGGAGCTGTTTTTT; CDR3aa: CASSQDSGNTGELFF
v_gene: TRBV5-1; j_gene: TRBJ1-1; d_gene: NA; abundance: NA; CDR3nt: TGCGCCAGCAGCTTGGACCTGTTGACGAGAGCTTTCTTT; CDR3aa: CASSLDLLTRAFF
v_gene: TRBV5-1; j_gene: TRBJ2-5; d_gene: NA; abundance: NA; CDR3nt: TGCGCCAGCAGCTCAACAGAGACCCAGTACTTC; CDR3aa: CASSSTETQYF
v_gene: TRBV30; j_gene: TRBJ1-1; d_gene: NA; abundance: NA; CDR3nt: TGTGCCTGGAGCCGGCAGGCGAACACTGAAGCTTTCTTT; CDR3aa: CAWSRQANTEAFF
v_gene: TRBV28; j_gene: TRBJ1-2; d_gene: NA; abundance: many; CDR3nt: TGTGCCAGCGTAGTGGCCACAGGGAGTTCTGGCTACACCTTC; CDR3aa: CASVVATGSSGYTF
v_gene: TRBV11-2; j_gene: TRBJ2-5; d_gene: TRBD2; abundance: NA; CDR3nt: TGTGCCAGCAGCTTAGGGACTAGAATAGAGACCCAGTACTTC; CDR3aa: CASSLGTRIETQYF
v_gene: TRBV30; j_gene: TRBJ2-3; d_gene: NA; abundance: NA; CDR3nt: TGTGCCTGGAGTCCCCCCCTTCGCTCGCAGTATTTT; CDR3aa: CAWSPPLRSQYF
v_gene: TRBV11-2; j_gene: TRBJ1-1; d_gene: TRBD1; abundance: NA; CDR3nt: TGTGCCAGCAGCTCTACAGGGGGTGGGGGCACTGAAGCTTTCTTT; CDR3aa: CASSSTGGGGTEAFF
v_gene: TRBV11-3; j_gene: TRBJ2-7; d_gene: NA; abundance: NA; CDR3nt: TGTGCCAGCAGCTTTTTAGGGGGAGAGGGCGAGCAGTACTTC; CDR3aa: CASSFLGGEGEQYF
v_gene: TRBV30; j_gene: TRBJ2-2; d_gene: TRBD1; abundance: many; CDR3nt: TGTGCCTGGAGCCTTTCGGACAGGGACACCGGGGAGCTGTTTTTT; CDR3aa: CAWSLSDRDTGELFF
v_gene: TRBV28; j_gene: TRBJ2-7; d_gene: NA; abundance: NA; CDR3nt: TGTGCCAGCCGTGGACAGCTCTACGAGCAGTACTTC; CDR3aa: CASRGQLYEQYF
v_gene: TRBV14; j_gene: TRBJ2-7; d_gene: NA; abundance: once; CDR3nt: TGTGCCAGCAGCCAAGAATCTAACTTTTATCACGAGCAGTACTTC; CDR3aa: CASSQESNFYHEQYF
v_gene: TRBV18; j_gene: TRBJ2-3; d_gene: TRBD2; abundance: NA; CDR3nt: TGTGCCAGCTCACCACGGGAGGGAGCGGATACGCAGTATTTT; CDR3aa: CASSPREGADTQYF
v_gene: TRBV16; j_gene: TRBJ1-2; d_gene: TRBD1; abundance: NA; CDR3nt: TGTGCCAGCAGCCAATCGACGACAGGGGGAGGCTACACCTTC; CDR3aa: CASSQSTTGGGYTF
v_gene: TRBV27; j_gene: TRBJ1-2; d_gene: NA; abundance: NA; CDR3nt: TGTGCCAGCAGTCGCTTAGGGACGGCCGCTAACTATGGCTACACCTTC; CDR3aa: CASSRLGTAANYGYTF
v_gene: TRBV9; j_gene: TRBJ2-5; d_gene: NA; abundance: NA; CDR3nt: TGTGCCAGCAGCGCTAGACCCTCCGGAGAGACCCAGTACTTC; CDR3aa: CASSARPSGETQYF
v_gene: TRBV7-2; j_gene: TRBJ2-2; d_gene: NA; abundance: many; CDR3nt: TGTGCCAGCAGCGCCGCGCCGGGCAGGGGGAGGCGAACCGGGGAGCTGTTTTTT; CDR3aa: CASSAAPGRGRRTGELFF
v_gene: TRBV14; j_gene: TRBJ1-2; d_gene: NA; abundance: NA; CDR3nt: TGTGCCAGCAGCCAAGATCGGGGTTCCGTCTATGGCTACACCTTC; CDR3aa: CASSQDRGSVYGYTF
v_gene: TRBV6-6; j_gene: TRBJ2-2; d_gene: NA; abundance: NA; CDR3nt: TGTGCCAGCACCCCCCGGGGCACCGGGGAGCTGTTTTTT; CDR3aa: CASTPRGTGELFF
v_gene: TRBV11-2; j_gene: TRBJ2-3; d_gene: NA; abundance: NA; CDR3nt: TGTGCCAGCAGCTTCCTGAGGGGAGCCGCCACAGATACGCAGTATTTT; CDR3aa: CASSFLRGAATDTQYF
v_gene: TRBV23-1; j_gene: TRBJ1-2; d_gene: NA; abundance: NA; CDR3nt: TGCGCCAGCGAACACCGACCCTATGGCTACACCTTC; CDR3aa: CASEHRPYGYTF
v_gene: TRBV15; j_gene: TRBJ2-4; d_gene: NA; abundance: NA; CDR3nt: TGTGCCACCAGCAGAAGTTCCTGGGGAAGCAAAAACATTCAGTACTTC; CDR3aa: CATSRSSWGSKNIQYF
v_gene: TRBV5-5; j_gene: TRBJ2-7; d_gene: NA; abundance: once; CDR3nt: TGTGCCAGCAGCTTGGCAGGGAGCTCCTACGAGCAGTACTTC; CDR3aa: CASSLAGSSYEQYF
v_gene: TRBV18; j_gene: TRBJ2-2; d_gene: TRBD1; abundance: NA; CDR3nt: TGTGCCAGCTCACCTATTCGACAGGGTATTTCCGGGGAGCTGTTTTTT; CDR3aa: CASSPIRQGISGELFF
v_gene: TRBV2; j_gene: TRBJ2-7; d_gene: TRBD2; abundance: NA; CDR3nt: TGTGCCAGCACAGCAGAGGGACTAGCGAGACACGAGCAGTACTTC; CDR3aa: CASTAEGLARHEQYF
v_gene: TRBV5-1; j_gene: TRBJ2-7; d_gene: TRBD1; abundance: NA; CDR3nt: TGCGCCAGCAGGTGGACAGGTTGGGACGAGCAGTACTTC; CDR3aa: CASRWTGWDEQYF
v_gene: TRBV27; j_gene: TRBJ2-7; d_gene: NA; abundance: once; CDR3nt: TGTGCCAGCAACGCGGGGGCGGGGCCCTTCGGCCCGATCTTC; CDR3aa: CASNAGAGPFGPIF